Shown below are 11 T cell receptor beta chains from a single sample sequenced in a study of cytomegalovirus exposure and HLA in healthy donors. Using immunoSEQ multiplex PCR, the repertoire was profiled, and TCRdb retains in-frame clones only, with some absent. The sample lists hundreds of thousands of clones, 86% occurring once. The sequenced sample consisted of PBMCs. The receptors stem from a woman between 18 and 30 years old in good health and CMV-seronegative.

V is TRBV5-1 and J is TRBJ1-2; no clear D. Trimming pared 0 bases from V and 3 bases from J, leaving 9 bases between. This CDR3 is 14 amino acids long. The germline gives CDR1 SGHRS, CDR2 YFSETQ. The CDR3 coding sequence is TGCGCCAGCAGCTTGGGTGGCGGAGACTATGGCTACACCTTC. Its protein is CASSLGGGDYGYTF. Looking up the rest from reference TRBV5-1 and TRBJ1-2 gives the full variable domain: KAGVTQTPRYLIKTRGQQVTLSCSPISGHRSVSWYQQTPGQGLQFLFEYFSETQRNKGNFPGRFSGRQFSNSRSEMNVSTLELGDSALYLCASSLGGGDYGYTFGSGTRLTVV.

This clone turned up a few times. The rearrangement links TRBV5-8 to TRBJ1-6; D is perhaps TRBD1 (5 bases). The CDR3 contains 15 residues. Trimming shortened V by 3 bases and J by 10 bases, and 17 bases separated the two germline ends. Germline CDR1 is SGHTS and CDR2 is YDEGEE. CDR3 residues: CASSSRPRQGSPLHF. The CDR3 bases are TGTGCCAGCAGCTCACGACCGCGGCAGGGATCACCCCTCCACTTT.

The V and J genes are TRBV28 and TRBJ1-2; TRBD1 matches 10 bases. J lost 8 bases, V lost 3 bases, and 12 bases had no gene match. The V gene's germline CDR1 is MDHEN and CDR2 SYDVKM. This CDR3 has 16 amino acids. CDR3 sequence (DNA): TGTGCCAGCAGTTTCCCTCGGACAGGGGGTACTGGGGGCTACACCTTC. This translates into CASSFPRTGGTGGYTF.

V and J are TRBV6-1 and TRBJ2-1; TRBD2 agrees at 7 bases. Germline CDR1 MNHNS, CDR2 SASEGT. Trimming removed 10 bases from V and 7 bases from J; junction bases left unmatched: 13. The CDR3 contains 14 residues. The DNA of the CDR3 is TGTGCCATCCGCTGGGGGGGGGTAGCGAATGAGCAGTTCTTC. It specifies CAIRWGGVANEQFF.

The chain recombines TRBV30 with TRBJ2-7, with TRBD2 as a possible D gene (6 bases). Germline-derived CDR1 and CDR2 are GTSNPN and SVGIG (reference sequence). Trimming pared 3 bases from V and 2 bases from J, leaving 17 bases between. This CDR3 has 15 amino acids. The CDR3 sequence: CAWRPLRRGAYEQYF. CDR3 DNA: TGTGCCTGGAGACCCCTTCGGCGGGGTGCCTACGAGCAGTACTTC.

The chain is built from TRBV6-5 and TRBJ1-1; TRBD1 might be the D (5 bases). Germline V lookup: CDR1 MNHEY, CDR2 SVGAGI. The V end was cut by 7 bases, the J end by 2 bases, with 11 bases between. The CDR3 sequence is 13 residues long. The CDR3 DNA reads TGTGCCAGCACCCGGCAGGGAAACACTGAAGCTTTCTTT. This sequence encodes CASTRQGNTEAFF.

The rearrangement joins TRBV7-6 to TRBJ2-5, with 9 bases fitting TRBD1. V shed 5 bases and J 2 bases; nucleotides not matched to a gene: 6. The CDR3 totals 15 residues. Germline V gene lookup returns CDR1 SGHVS and CDR2 FNYEAQ. The CDR3 DNA follows: TGTGCCAGCAGCCTATCGGACAGGGGACAAGAGACCCAGTACTTC. This encodes CASSLSDRGQETQYF. Filled out from reference TRBV7-6 and TRBJ2-5, the complete variable domain reads GAGVSQSPRYKVTKRGQDVALRCDPISGHVSLYWYRQALGQGPEFLTYFNYEAQQDKSGLPNDRFSAERPEGSISTLTIQRTEQRDSAMYRCASSLSDRGQETQYFGPGTRLLVL.

This chain uses TRBV2 with TRBJ2-7; no clear D. V was cut by 4 bases and J by 0 bases, with 13 bases left in between. Germline V gene data show CDR1 as SNHLY and CDR2 as FYNNEI. The CDR3 is made up of 15 amino acids. The CDR3 protein is CASSANVGFSYEQYF. CDR3 nucleotides: TGTGCCAGCAGTGCTAACGTTGGTTTCTCCTACGAGCAGTACTTC.

V is TRBV27 and J is TRBJ1-1, with TRBD1 as a possible D gene (5 bases). CDR1 is MNHEY and CDR2 is SMNVEV in the germline V gene (reference sequence). The germline V and J ends were trimmed by 2 bases and 5 bases, with 12 bases remaining between them. The CDR3 is made up of 14 amino acids. For the CDR3, the DNA is TGTGCCAGCAGTTTACTTAGGGGTGGGACTGAAGCTTTCTTT. Translation gives CASSLLRGGTEAFF.

The chain recombines TRBV2 with TRBJ2-2, with a tentative D call TRBD2 (6 bases). CDR1 is SNHLY and CDR2 is FYNNEI in the germline V gene. Trimming cost V 2 bases and J 4 bases, with 14 bases left between them. This CDR3 is 16 amino acids long. In DNA form, the CDR3 reads TGTGCCAGCAGTGAATTAGGGGTGGGAGGCACCGGGGAGCTGTTTTTT. It is translated as CASSELGVGGTGELFF.

The J gene is TRBJ2-4, the V gene TRBV15; possible D gene TRBD2, 5 bases. Trimming removed 6 bases from V and 5 bases from J, with 14 bases in between. Per germline, CDR1 LNHNV and CDR2 YYDKDF (reference sequence). CDR3 length: 14 residues. The CDR3 DNA is TGTGCCACCAGTCAAGGGAGCAGACAAAACATTCAGTACTTC. It yields the protein CATSQGSRQNIQYF. Variable domain in full (rest from reference TRBV15 and TRBJ2-4): DAMVIQNPRYQVTQFGKPVTLSCSQTLNHNVMYWYQQKSSQAPKLLFHYYDKDFNNEADTPDNFQSRRPNTSFCFLDIRSPGLGDTAMYLCATSQGSRQNIQYFGAGTRLSVL.